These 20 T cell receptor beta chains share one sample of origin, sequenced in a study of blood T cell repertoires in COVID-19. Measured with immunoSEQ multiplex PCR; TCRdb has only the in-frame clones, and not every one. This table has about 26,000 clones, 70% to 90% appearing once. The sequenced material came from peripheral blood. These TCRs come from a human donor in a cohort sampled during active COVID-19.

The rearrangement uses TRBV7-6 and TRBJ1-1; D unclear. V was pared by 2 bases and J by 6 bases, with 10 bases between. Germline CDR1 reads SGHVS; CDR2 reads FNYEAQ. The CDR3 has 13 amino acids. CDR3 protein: CASSLYSNAEAFF. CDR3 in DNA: TGTGCCAGCAGCTTATACAGCAACGCTGAAGCTTTCTTT.

The CDR3 loop is CATSRALTFGLAGGPNTGELFF. In DNA form, the CDR3 reads TGTGCCACCAGCAGAGCCTTAACATTCGGACTAGCGGGGGGGCCGAACACCGGGGAGCTGTTTTTT. This chain uses TRBV15 with TRBJ2-2; 15 nucleotides align to TRBD2. CDR3 length: 22 residues. V dropped 1 base and J dropped 0; count of bases not matched to a gene: 12. CDR1 is LNHNV, CDR2 YYDKDF, per germline (reference sequence).

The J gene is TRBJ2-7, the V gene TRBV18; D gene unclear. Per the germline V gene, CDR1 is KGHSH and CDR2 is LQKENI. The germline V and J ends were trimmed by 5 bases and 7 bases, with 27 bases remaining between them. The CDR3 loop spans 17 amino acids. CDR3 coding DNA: TGTGCCAGCTCAGCAGGCCCCGCGAGACGCCTTGCTGGGGAGCAGTACTTC. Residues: CASSAGPARRLAGEQYF.

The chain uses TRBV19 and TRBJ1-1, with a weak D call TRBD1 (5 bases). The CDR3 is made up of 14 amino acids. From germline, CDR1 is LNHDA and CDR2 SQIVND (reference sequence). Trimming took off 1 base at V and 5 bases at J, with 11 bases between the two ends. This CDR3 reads CASSIVGGTTEAFF. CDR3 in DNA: TGTGCCAGTAGTATAGTGGGGGGGACGACTGAAGCTTTCTTT.

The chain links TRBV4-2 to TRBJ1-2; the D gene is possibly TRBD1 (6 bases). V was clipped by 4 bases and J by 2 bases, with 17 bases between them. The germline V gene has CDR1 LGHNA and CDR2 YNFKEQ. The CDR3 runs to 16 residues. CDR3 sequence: CASSLFTGSENYGYTF. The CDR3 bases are TGTGCCAGCAGCCTTTTTACAGGGAGTGAGAACTATGGCTACACCTTC.

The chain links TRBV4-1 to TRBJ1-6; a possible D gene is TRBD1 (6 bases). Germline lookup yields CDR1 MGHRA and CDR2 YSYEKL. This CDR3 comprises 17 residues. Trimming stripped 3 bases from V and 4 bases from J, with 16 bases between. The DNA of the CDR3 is TGCGCCAGCAGCCACAACAGGGCGGTACGTTATAATTCACCCCTCCACTTT. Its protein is CASSHNRAVRYNSPLHF.

The CDR3 region has the DNA TGTGCCAGCAGCCCAGTCGGGGGGGGCCGGACCAATGAGCAGTTCTTC. Protein sequence: CASSPVGGGRTNEQFF. V usage is TRBV6-4 and J usage is TRBJ2-1, with 8 positions matching TRBD2. CDR1 and CDR2 (germline): MRHNA, SNTAGT. V trimming: 6 bases; J trimming: 6 bases; junction bases outside the gene matches: 13. The CDR3 loop spans 16 amino acids.

CDR3 in DNA: TGTGCCAGCAGCTTAGGCCGGGCAGGGGATGGGTATGGCTACACCTTC. This translates into CASSLGRAGDGYGYTF. The chain couples TRBV7-9 to TRBJ1-2, with D perhaps matching TRBD1 (6 bases). CDR1 and CDR2 from the germline V gene are SEHNR and FQNEAQ (reference sequence). V was trimmed by 1 base and J by 5 bases, leaving 17 bases between them. CDR3 length equals 16 residues.

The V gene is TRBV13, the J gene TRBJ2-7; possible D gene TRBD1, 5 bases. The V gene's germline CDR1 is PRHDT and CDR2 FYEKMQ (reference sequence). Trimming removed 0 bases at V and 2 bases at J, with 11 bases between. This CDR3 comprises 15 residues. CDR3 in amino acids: CASSLGPGRAYEQYF. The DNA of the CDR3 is TGTGCCAGCAGCTTAGGCCCGGGCAGGGCCTACGAGCAGTACTTC.

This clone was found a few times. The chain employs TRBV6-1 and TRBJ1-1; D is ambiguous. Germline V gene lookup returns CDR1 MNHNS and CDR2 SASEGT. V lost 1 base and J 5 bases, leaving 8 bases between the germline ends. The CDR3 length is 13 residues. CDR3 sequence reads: CASSEVLFTEAFF. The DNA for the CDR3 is TGTGCCAGCAGTGAAGTCTTGTTTACTGAAGCTTTCTTT.

The CDR3 DNA follows: TGTGCCAGCAGCCTTTCCGGGACTAGCGGGGGGGGAACAGATACGCAGTATTTT. This gives the protein CASSLSGTSGGGTDTQYF. The chain has TRBV5-8 and TRBJ2-3, with 16 nucleotides matching TRBD2. Germline loops: CDR1 SGHTS, CDR2 YDEGEE. CDR3 size: 18 residues. With 4 bases clipped from V and 3 bases from J, the junction kept 8 bases outside the gene matches.

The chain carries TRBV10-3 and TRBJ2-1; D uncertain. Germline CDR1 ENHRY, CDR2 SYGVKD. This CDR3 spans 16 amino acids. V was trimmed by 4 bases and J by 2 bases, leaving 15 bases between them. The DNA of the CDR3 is TGTGCCATCAGTGCAATAGTAGCTGGCCCCTACAATGAGCAGTTCTTC. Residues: CAISAIVAGPYNEQFF.

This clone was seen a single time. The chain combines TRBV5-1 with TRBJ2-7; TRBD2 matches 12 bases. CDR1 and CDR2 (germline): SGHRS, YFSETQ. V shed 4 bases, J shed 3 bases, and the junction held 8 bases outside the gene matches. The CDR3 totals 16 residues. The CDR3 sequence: CASSPQTSGGLYEQYF. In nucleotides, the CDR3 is TGCGCCAGCAGCCCACAGACTAGCGGGGGCCTCTACGAGCAGTACTTC.

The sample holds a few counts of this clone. CDR3 region: CASSFSPGRNSPLHF. In DNA form, the CDR3 reads TGTGCCAGCAGTTTTTCTCCGGGTAGGAATTCACCCCTCCACTTT. This chain connects TRBV27 to TRBJ1-6; D gene unclear. Trimming took off 3 bases at V and 7 bases at J, with 13 bases between the two ends. This CDR3 contains 15 residues. Germline assignment: CDR1 MNHEY and CDR2 SMNVEV (reference sequence).

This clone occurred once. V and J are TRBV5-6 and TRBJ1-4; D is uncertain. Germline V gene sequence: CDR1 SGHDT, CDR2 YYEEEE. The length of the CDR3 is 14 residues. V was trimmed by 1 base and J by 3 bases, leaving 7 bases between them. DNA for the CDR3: TGTGCCAGCAGCTTGTGGACTTCTAATGAAAAACTGTTTTTT. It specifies CASSLWTSNEKLFF.

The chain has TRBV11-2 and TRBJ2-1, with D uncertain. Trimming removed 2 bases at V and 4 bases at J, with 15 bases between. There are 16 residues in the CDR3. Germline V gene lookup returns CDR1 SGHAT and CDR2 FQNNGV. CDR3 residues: CASSLLPSPQYNEQFF. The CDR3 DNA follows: TGTGCCAGCAGCTTACTGCCCAGTCCCCAATACAATGAGCAGTTCTTC.

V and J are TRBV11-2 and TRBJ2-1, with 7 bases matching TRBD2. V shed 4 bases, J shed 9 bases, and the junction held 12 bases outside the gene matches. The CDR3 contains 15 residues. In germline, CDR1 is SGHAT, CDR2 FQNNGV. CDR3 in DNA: TGTGCCAGCAGCTCAGGTGCGGGAGTGTTGGGTGAGCAGTTCTTC. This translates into CASSSGAGVLGEQFF.

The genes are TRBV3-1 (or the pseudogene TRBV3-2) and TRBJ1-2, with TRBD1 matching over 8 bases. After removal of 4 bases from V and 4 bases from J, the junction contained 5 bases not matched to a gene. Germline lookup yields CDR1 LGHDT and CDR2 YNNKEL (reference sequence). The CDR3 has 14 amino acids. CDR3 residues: CASSPQGAGYGYTF. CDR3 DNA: TGTGCCAGCAGCCCTCAGGGGGCGGGCTATGGCTACACCTTC.

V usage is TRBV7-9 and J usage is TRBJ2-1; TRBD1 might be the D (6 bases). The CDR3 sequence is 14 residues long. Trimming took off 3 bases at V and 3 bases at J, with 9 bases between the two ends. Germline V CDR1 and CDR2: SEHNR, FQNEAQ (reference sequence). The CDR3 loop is CASSFKGVYNEQFF. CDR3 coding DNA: TGTGCCAGCAGCTTTAAGGGGGTCTACAATGAGCAGTTCTTC.

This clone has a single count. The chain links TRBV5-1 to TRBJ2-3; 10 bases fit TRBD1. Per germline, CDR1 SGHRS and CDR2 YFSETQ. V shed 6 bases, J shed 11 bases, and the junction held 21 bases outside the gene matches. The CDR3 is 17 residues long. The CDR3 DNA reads TGCGCCAGCACCTCAAGCGTCGGGACAGGGGAAGGGTTGGTGCAGTATTTT. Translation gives CASTSSVGTGEGLVQYF.